What follows are 14 T cell receptor beta chains derived from one specimen sequenced in a study of CD8 T cells in Susac syndrome. RNA in amounts of about 0.5 to 1 ug was reverse transcribed with random hexamers. TCRdb reanalysed the immunoSEQ multiplex PCR reads using MiXCR and keeps one entry per CDR3 protein. The sample has roughly 150,000 distinct CDR3 sequences; 85% to 95% are singletons. The sample comprised CD4+ T cells from PBMCs. These receptors originate from a human donor with Susac syndrome.

This chain uses TRBV20-1 with TRBJ2-7; no clear D gene. Germline V lookup: CDR1 DFQATT, CDR2 SNEGSKA (reference sequence). V lost 1 base to trimming and J lost 4 bases, with 8 bases between them. This CDR3 has 12 amino acids. The chain's CDR3 is CSARAEGYEQYF. In DNA form, the CDR3 reads TGCAGTGCTAGAGCGGAAGGGTACGAGCAGTACTTC.

The chain carries TRBV7-3 and TRBJ2-7; D remains ambiguous. This CDR3 contains 13 residues. The V end lost 0 bases, the J end lost 5 bases, and 8 bases lay between the germline ends. CDR1 and CDR2 from the germline V gene are SGHTA and FQGTGA. The CDR3 nucleotides are TGTGCCAGCAGCTTAACGTTGCAAAACGAGCAGTACTTC. This gives the protein CASSLTLQNEQYF.

The rearrangement links TRBV12-3 or TRBV12-4 to TRBJ1-5, with D uncertain. The CDR3 spans 12 residues. The V gene lost 8 bases and the J gene lost 7 bases, with 12 bases spanning the gap. CDR3 sequence reads: CASQGGRQPQHF. The CDR3 DNA reads as TGTGCCAGCCAAGGAGGGCGCCAGCCCCAGCATTTT.

J is TRBJ2-3 and V is TRBV15, with D possibly matching TRBD2 (6 bases). CDR1 and CDR2 (germline): LNHNV, YYDKDF (reference sequence). The V gene lost 4 bases and the J gene lost 0 bases, with 8 bases spanning the gap. The CDR3 extends over 14 amino acids. The chain's CDR3 is CATSMGGSTDTQYF. The CDR3 DNA reads TGTGCCACCAGCATGGGAGGTAGCACAGATACGCAGTATTTT.

This clonotype came up once. The genes are TRBV7-9 and TRBJ1-2; TRBD1 agrees at 7 bases. The CDR3 spans 13 residues. V lost 2 bases, J lost 7 bases, and 4 bases stayed unmatched. Per germline, CDR1 SEHNR and CDR2 FQNEAQ (reference sequence). The CDR3 reads CASSLSGQAGYTF. The CDR3 bases are TGTGCCAGCAGCTTAAGTGGACAGGCTGGCTACACCTTC.

V is TRBV20-1 and J is TRBJ2-5; D ambiguous. CDR3 length: 11 residues. Germline-derived CDR1 and CDR2 are DFQATT and SNEGSKA (reference sequence). Trimming took off 7 bases at V and 1 base at J, with 7 bases between the two ends. The CDR3 bases are TGCAGTGGGACGCCCCAAGAGACCCAGTACTTC. It specifies CSGTPQETQYF.

The chain couples TRBV6-6 to TRBJ2-3, with D hard to call. Germline values: CDR1 MNHNY, CDR2 SVGAGI (reference sequence). V lost 10 bases and J lost 6, with 8 bases in between. The CDR3 covers 10 residues. For the CDR3, the DNA is TGTGCCACCCTGGACGATACGCAGTATTTT. The encoded protein is CATLDDTQYF.

CDR3 sequence (DNA): TGTGCCAGCAGTCCCAGAGGCGTCTCTGGGGCCAACGTCCTGACTTTC. It translates to CASSPRGVSGANVLTF. The chain couples TRBV28 to TRBJ2-6; D is unclear. V gave up 5 bases and J gave up 0 bases, with 11 bases separating them. Germline V CDR1 and CDR2: MDHEN, SYDVKM. The CDR3 is 16 residues long.

This chain links TRBV4-3 with TRBJ2-3; possible D gene TRBD2, 6 bases. V lost 1 base and J 1 base, leaving 12 bases between the germline ends. The CDR3 loop spans 16 amino acids. Per germline, CDR1 LGHNA and CDR2 YSLEER. CDR3 sequence: CASSQARGDGTDTQYF. The CDR3 coding sequence is TGCGCCAGCAGCCAAGCGCGGGGCGATGGCACAGATACGCAGTATTTT.

The chain joins TRBV29-1 to TRBJ1-1, with D maybe TRBD1 (5 bases). Trimming cost V 7 bases and J 4 bases, with 13 bases left between them. Germline V gives CDR1 SQVTM, CDR2 ANQGSEA. This CDR3 region has 12 residues. The CDR3: CSGQGLATEAFF. The DNA of the CDR3 is TGCAGCGGCCAGGGATTGGCCACTGAAGCTTTCTTT.

This CDR3 reads CASSERGGTDTQYF. DNA for the CDR3: TGTGCCAGCAGTGAACGGGGGGGCACAGATACGCAGTATTTT. V gene TRBV2 combines with J gene TRBJ2-3; 7 nucleotides line up with TRBD2. The CDR3 loop spans 14 amino acids. V dropped 2 bases and J dropped 1; count of bases not matched to a gene: 0. Germline-derived CDR1 and CDR2 are SNHLY and FYNNEI.

The rearrangement joins TRBV3-1 to TRBJ2-5; 12 bases align to TRBD2. V dropped 1 base and J dropped 1; count of bases not matched to a gene: 7. Germline CDR1 and CDR2: LGHDT and YNNKEL (reference sequence). The CDR3 totals 18 residues. Written as DNA, the CDR3 is TGTGCCAGCAGCCAAGGGTCTAGCGGGGGGGTCCGCCAAGAGACCCAGTACTTC. This codes for CASSQGSSGGVRQETQYF.

V gene TRBV29-1 combines with J gene TRBJ2-3; no firm D call. CDR1 SQVTM and CDR2 ANQGSEA come from the germline V gene. With 6 bases removed from V and 1 base from J, the gap between germline ends came to 11 bases. The CDR3 contains 13 residues. DNA of the CDR3: TGCAGCGTGATGTCGGGTGGCACAGATACGCAGTATTTT. This gives the protein CSVMSGGTDTQYF.

The chain links TRBV29-1 to TRBJ1-2; possibly TRBD1 for D (6 bases). The CDR3 is 13 amino acids. Trimming stripped 3 bases from V and 6 bases from J, with 14 bases between. The germline V gene encodes CDR1 SQVTM and CDR2 ANQGSEA. The chain's CDR3 is CSVDRQGSHGYTF. CDR3 sequence (DNA): TGCAGCGTTGATCGGCAGGGGAGCCATGGCTACACCTTC.